This T cell receptor (beta chain) was sequenced during a study of T cells in Graves' hyperthyroidism and ophthalmopathy. The CDR3 runs to 15 residues. CDR1 MNHNS and CDR2 SASEGT come from the germline V gene. Trimming shortened V by 6 bases and J by 5 bases, and 14 bases separated the two germline ends. Diagnoses rested on clinical symptoms, serum thyroxine and TRAb, thyroid ultrasound and orbital computed tomography. Extraction of PBMCs used more than 8.5 ml of fresh peripheral blood. Using RNA transcripts as the source, TCR beta CDR3 regions were amplified. HTBI primers were employed in a first-round RT-PCR of the TCR CDR3. TCRdb analysed the multiplex PCR reads with MiXCR anew, one entry per CDR3 protein. The sample carries fewer than 400,000 distinct CDR3 sequences, around a sixth recorded once. Study results and limitations: Appearing also in blood were most of the thyroid clonotypes expanded above 0.001.

A word on this clonotype: The antigen is undetermined.

The receptor was derived from a young woman with Graves' hyperthyroidism that later progressed to Graves' ophthalmopathy. This chain connects TRBV6-1 to TRBJ1-6; a weak D match, TRBD1 (6 bases). Specimen: blood. CDR3 in amino acids: CASRAQGLDNSPLHF. The DNA for the CDR3 is TGTGCCAGCAGAGCTCAGGGGTTAGATAATTCACCCCTCCACTTT.